The clone carrying this TCR beta chain was observed many times. The antigen remains undetermined. These data come from a study of molecular identifiers for immune sequencing clone quantification. Study information: Four of five RNA aliquots from about 19,000 or 110,000 naive CD8 T cells were sequenced.

Sorting defined naive CD8 T cells as CD8+CD4-CCR7+CD45RA+. Study results and limitations: Clones of above 20 RNA copies carried over 98% of effector molecules; in naive cells they carried under 1%. Because of identical TCR molecules sharing a barcode, sizes of highly expanded clones could be underestimated.

TCRdb re-analysed the PCR reads in MiXCR, keeping a single row per CDR3 protein. The sample carries over 65,000 distinct CDR3 sequences, roughly 23% recorded once. Germline V gene data show CDR1 as MNHEY and CDR2 as SVGAGI. The CDR3 is made up of 12 amino acids. Trimming removed 6 bases at V and 0 bases at J, with 5 bases between. The receptor's source is a human donor in good health. Some libraries in this study had Jurkat cell RNA spiked in. V gene TRBV6-5 combines with J gene TRBJ2-5; no clear D. Sequencing used naive CD8+ T cells from blood, with Jurkat cell RNA spiked in. As to subset: FACS-sorted CD8+CD4-CCR7+CD45RA+ naive T cells. The CDR3 DNA follows: TGTGCCAGCAGCTCGTACCAAGAGACCCAGTACTTC. Translating gives CASSSYQETQYF.